Listed here are 23 T cell receptor beta chains from one sample, sequenced in a study of graft-versus-host responses after intestinal transplantation. What these receptors recognize is not known. The assay was immunoSEQ multiplex PCR, and TCRdb's table has in-frame clones only and misses some. The table includes 38,000 or so clones, approximately 95% detected once. Material: unstimulated CD8+ T cells sorted from spleen or lymph node cells, obtained before transplant. The receptor set was obtained from a human donor who was the organ donor for an intestinal transplant.

The chain recombines TRBV30 with TRBJ2-4; D is tentatively TRBD1 or TRBD2 (5 bases each). The CDR3 has 13 residues. Deletions cut 6 bases from V and 9 bases from J, with 18 bases between. The germline CDR1 and CDR2 sequences are GTSNPN and SVGIG (reference sequence). The CDR3 DNA follows: TGTGCCTGCTCACCCCTGGGGGTTGCCATTCAGTACTTC. Its protein product is CACSPLGVAIQYF.

The chain employs TRBV4-1 and TRBJ1-2, with 10 bases aligning to TRBD1. The CDR3 has 15 residues. V dropped 2 bases and J dropped 7; count of bases not matched to a gene: 7. CDR1 MGHRA and CDR2 YSYEKL come from the germline V gene. The CDR3 bases are TGCGCCAGCAGCCAAACAGGAGGGACAGGGGTTGGCTACACCTTC. Its translation is CASSQTGGTGVGYTF.

The CDR3 is CASSQLPGQGLTDTQYF. The CDR3 DNA reads as TGCGCCAGCAGCCAACTTCCGGGACAGGGCCTTACAGATACGCAGTATTTT. The rearrangement links TRBV4-1 to TRBJ2-3; 9 bases are a match to TRBD1. J was trimmed by 3 bases and V by 2 bases; bases with no gene match: 9. This CDR3 region has 17 residues. Per germline, CDR1 MGHRA and CDR2 YSYEKL.

The rearrangement joins TRBV13 to TRBJ1-4; D is undetermined. The germline V gene encodes CDR1 PRHDT and CDR2 FYEKMQ (reference sequence). The CDR3 consists of 14 residues. V was cut by 3 bases and J by 4 bases, with 9 bases left in between. The CDR3 loop is CASSLDRFNEKLFF. CDR3 bases: TGTGCCAGCAGCTTGGACCGGTTTAATGAAAAACTGTTTTTT.

This rearrangement joins TRBV9 to TRBJ1-1; D remains unclear. The length of the CDR3 is 13 residues. Germline-derived CDR1 and CDR2 are SGDLS and YYNGEE. With 4 bases removed from V and 5 bases from J, the gap between germline ends came to 12 bases. CDR3 sequence reads: CASSPASTTEAFF. Written as DNA, the CDR3 is TGTGCCAGCAGCCCGGCCAGTACAACTGAAGCTTTCTTT.

The J gene is TRBJ2-2, the V gene TRBV6-1, with 7 bases matching TRBD1. CDR3 size: 15 residues. The J segment lost 5 bases and the V segment lost 8 bases, leaving 11 bases of the junction unmatched. Germline V lookup: CDR1 MNHNS, CDR2 SASEGT. The CDR3 DNA reads as TGTGCCAGCTGCCGCCGACAGGGCGGGACCGGGGAGCTGTTTTTT. Its protein is CASCRRQGGTGELFF.

V gene TRBV9 combines with J gene TRBJ2-3; D could derive from TRBD1 or TRBD2 (5 bases each). The V gene lost 4 bases and the J gene lost 2 bases, with 11 bases spanning the gap. CDR1 and CDR2 from the germline V gene are SGDLS and YYNGEE. This CDR3 comprises 14 residues. The CDR3 here is CASSSRDDTDTQYF. The DNA for the CDR3 is TGTGCCAGCAGCTCCCGGGACGACACAGATACGCAGTATTTT.

This clone was seen once. The CDR3 nucleotides are TGTGCCAGCAGTTTAAGGCCAGGGTTTCCTTCCGAGCAGTACTTC. Translating it yields CASSLRPGFPSEQYF. The chain couples TRBV6-1 to TRBJ2-7; tentative D call: TRBD1 (5 bases). V was shortened by 5 bases and J by 6 bases, with 20 bases between the two germline ends. The CDR3 is 15 amino acids. Germline V gene sequence: CDR1 MNHNS, CDR2 SASEGT.

The chain couples TRBV7-3 to TRBJ1-1, with 7 positions matching TRBD1. The CDR3 is made up of 13 amino acids. The germline CDR1 and CDR2 sequences are SGHTA and FQGTGA. The V gene end was trimmed by 5 bases and the J gene end by 5 bases; junction bases not matched to a gene: 5. The CDR3 region is CASSPAGGTEAFF. The CDR3 region has the DNA TGTGCCAGCAGCCCCGCAGGGGGAACTGAAGCTTTCTTT.

This chain links TRBV5-4 with TRBJ2-5; D is possibly TRBD1 or TRBD2 (5 bases each). V was cut by 5 bases and J by 1 base, with 18 bases left in between. CDR1 and CDR2 (germline): SGHNT, YYREEE (reference sequence). This CDR3 has 16 residues. For the CDR3, the DNA is TGTGCCAGCAGGGACGGGACGAGTCCGGTCCAAGAGACCCAGTACTTC. Amino acid sequence: CASRDGTSPVQETQYF.

This chain links TRBV4-2 with TRBJ2-5; 8 bases agree with TRBD2. Per germline, CDR1 LGHNA and CDR2 YNFKEQ. The V segment lost 0 bases and the J segment 1 base; nucleotides outside the gene matches: 1. The CDR3 length is 15 residues. The CDR3 here is CASSQESGGQETQYF. CDR3 nucleotides: TGTGCCAGCAGCCAAGAAAGCGGGGGCCAAGAGACCCAGTACTTC.

This chain joins TRBV7-9 and TRBJ2-1; 10 nucleotides align to TRBD2. The CDR3 runs to 17 residues. CDR1 and CDR2 from the germline V gene are SEHNR and FQNEAQ (reference sequence). Losses at the gene ends were 6 bases for V and 0 bases for J; bases not matched to a gene: 8. DNA for the CDR3: TGTGCCAGCAGGGGAGTCGCTAGCGGGGGCTCCTACAATGAGCAGTTCTTC. As protein: CASRGVASGGSYNEQFF.

This chain uses TRBV9 with TRBJ2-7, with TRBD1 matching 9 bases. The germline CDR1 and CDR2 sequences are SGDLS and YYNGEE. The CDR3 runs 14 residues. J lost 2 bases, V lost 2 bases, and 2 bases had no gene match. The CDR3 region has the DNA TGTGCCAGCAGCGTTGGGACAGGGACCTACGAGCAGTACTTC. Translated, it gives CASSVGTGTYEQYF.

The V and J genes are TRBV27 and TRBJ2-3, with D perhaps TRBD2 (7 bases). The CDR3 spans 16 residues. Germline loops: CDR1 MNHEY, CDR2 SMNVEV (reference sequence). V dropped 6 bases and J dropped 3 bases, with 19 bases sitting between them. DNA of the CDR3: TGTGCCAGCAGCCTAGGGGGGGGCTACGGTACAGATACGCAGTATTTT. Translated, it gives CASSLGGGYGTDTQYF.

This chain uses TRBV7-2 with TRBJ2-5; a weak D match, TRBD1 (5 bases). Judging by the DNA end, TRBJ2-7 fits better; the J call may be wrong. Per the germline V gene, CDR1 is SGHTA and CDR2 is FQGNSA. This CDR3 spans 15 amino acids. CDR3 amino acids: CASSLWAQGHYEQYF. CDR3 bases: TGTGCCAGCAGCTTATGGGCGCAGGGCCATTACGAGCAGTACTTC.

This chain joins TRBV19 and TRBJ1-1, with 7 nucleotides matching TRBD1. CDR3 length: 14 amino acids. CDR1 and CDR2 (germline): LNHDA, SQIVND (reference sequence). The junction had 2 bases not matched to a gene; V was cut back by 3 bases and J by 1 base. The CDR3: CASSMWDRNTEAFF. The DNA for the CDR3 is TGTGCCAGTAGTATGTGGGACAGGAACACTGAAGCTTTCTTT.

The chain couples TRBV4-1 to TRBJ2-3; 8 bases map to TRBD1. Germline CDR1 MGHRA, CDR2 YSYEKL. The CDR3 has 17 amino acids. V lost 3 bases, J lost 2 bases, and 10 bases stayed unmatched. CDR3 region: CASSHLWRQGSTDTQYF. The CDR3 DNA reads TGCGCCAGCAGCCATTTATGGCGACAGGGGTCCACAGATACGCAGTATTTT.

The chain has TRBV7-8 and TRBJ2-7; 7 bases line up with TRBD2. Germline lookup yields CDR1 SGHVS and CDR2 FQNEAQ. V lost 5 bases and J lost 2; bases outside the gene matches: 6. The CDR3 loop spans 14 amino acids. The CDR3 DNA follows: TGTGCCAGCAGCCCGCCGGGGGGTACCTACGAGCAGTACTTC. Translated: CASSPPGGTYEQYF.

The chain is built from TRBV11-2 and TRBJ2-5; D gene ambiguous. There are 15 residues in the CDR3. With 5 bases removed from V and 0 bases from J, the gap between germline ends came to 13 bases. From germline, CDR1 is SGHAT and CDR2 FQNNGV. The CDR3, as DNA: TGTGCCAGCAGCCTTTGGGTGGGGTACCAAGAGACCCAGTACTTC. It yields the protein CASSLWVGYQETQYF.

V usage is TRBV2 and J usage is TRBJ2-7, with 14 bases lining up with TRBD2. CDR3 size: 15 residues. CDR1 is SNHLY, CDR2 FYNNEI, per germline. Trimming removed 7 bases from V and 5 bases from J; junction bases left unmatched: 7. CDR3: CASTRLAGGANEQYF. The CDR3, as DNA: TGTGCCAGCACCCGACTAGCGGGGGGGGCGAACGAGCAGTACTTC.

The chain joins TRBV18 to TRBJ1-4, with unresolved D. The CDR3 runs to 14 residues. Trimming cost V 1 base and J 5 bases, with 8 bases left between them. Germline V gives CDR1 KGHSH, CDR2 LQKENI. Here the CDR3 DNA reads TGTGCCAGCTCACCACGTCGGAGAAATGAAAAACTGTTTTTT. This translates into CASSPRRRNEKLFF. Using reference TRBV18 and TRBJ1-4 for the parts outside the CDR3, the full variable domain is NAGVMQNPRHLVRRRGQEARLRCSPMKGHSHVYWYRQLPEEGLKFMVYLQKENIIDESGMPKERFSAEFPKEGPSILRIQQVVRGDSAAYFCASSPRRRNEKLFFGSGTQLSVL.

V and J are TRBV4-3 and TRBJ2-3, with D perhaps TRBD1 (6 bases). V lost 0 bases, J lost 1 base, and 8 bases lay in between. CDR1 LGHNA and CDR2 YSLEER come from the germline V gene. The CDR3 covers 15 residues. This CDR3 reads CASSQDRGGTDTQYF. CDR3 DNA sequence: TGCGCCAGCAGCCAAGACAGGGGTGGCACAGATACGCAGTATTTT.

This clone has more than one count but fewer than ten. This chain joins TRBV2 and TRBJ1-3; D is undetermined. V lost 0 bases, J lost 0 bases, and 6 bases lay in between. The length of the CDR3 is 15 residues. Germline loops: CDR1 SNHLY, CDR2 FYNNEI. The CDR3 is CASSEAGPSGNTIYF. The CDR3 bases are TGTGCCAGCAGTGAAGCGGGCCCCTCTGGAAACACCATATATTTT. Full variable domain (missing parts from reference TRBV2 and TRBJ1-3): EPEVTQTPSHQVTQMGQEVILRCVPISNHLYFYWYRQILGQKVEFLVSFYNNEISEKSEIFDDQFSVERPDGSNFTLKIRSTKLEDSAMYFCASSEAGPSGNTIYFGEGSWLTVV.